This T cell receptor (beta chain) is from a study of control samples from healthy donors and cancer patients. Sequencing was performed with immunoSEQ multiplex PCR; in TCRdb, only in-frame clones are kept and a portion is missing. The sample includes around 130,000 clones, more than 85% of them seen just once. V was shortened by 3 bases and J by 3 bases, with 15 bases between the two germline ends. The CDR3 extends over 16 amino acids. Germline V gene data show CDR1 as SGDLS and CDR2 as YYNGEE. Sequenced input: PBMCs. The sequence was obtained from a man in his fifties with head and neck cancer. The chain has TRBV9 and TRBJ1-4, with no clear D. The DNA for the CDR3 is TGTGCCAGCAGCGGACCCCGAGGTTTGCCTAATGAAAAACTGTTTTTT. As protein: CASSGPRGLPNEKLFF.